This TCR beta chain was identified during a study of PD-1 blockade in classical Hodgkin lymphoma. CDR3 length equals 13 residues. V lost 2 bases to trimming and J lost 7 bases, with 11 bases between them. Germline V CDR1 and CDR2: SGHAT, FQNNGV. Assay used: immunoSEQ multiplex PCR; TCRdb lists only in-frame clones, some missing. The sample records approximately 65,000 clones, about 89% being singletons. Time point described: cycle 4 day 1 (C4D1), after 6 weeks of nivolumab. Every patient had relapsed following autologous stem cell transplantation, and cohorts differed in brentuximab vedotin exposure. This clonotype originated in a human donor with classical Hodgkin lymphoma. The rearrangement joins TRBV11-2 to TRBJ1-1; D unresolved. The sample in question was peripheral blood mononuclear cells (PBMCs), obtained before the fourth cycle of nivolumab. The CDR3 sequence: CASSLIGKHEAFF. The CDR3 bases are TGTGCCAGCAGCTTAATTGGGAAACATGAAGCTTTCTTT.